Detailed here is one T cell receptor beta chain. The data were taken from a study of blood T cell repertoires in COVID-19. Turning to the study itself: Samples taken during acute and convalescent COVID-19 were collected in the United States, Italy and Spain. From T cells, B-cell-depleted T cells, or PBMCs came the material, which was cDNA or gDNA.

The CDR3 runs to 13 residues. V lost 5 bases and J lost 4, with 11 bases in between. Germline V gives CDR1 SEHNR, CDR2 FQNEAQ (reference sequence). In the original workflow: From reference gene primer amplification, estimates of nucleated cell counts were derived. Clones were read by immunoSEQ multiplex PCR, and TCRdb kept only the in-frame ones, dropping some. V and J calls and clone size are given by that table; D and trimming were obtained from the DNA. The table includes about 110,000 clones, nearly 80% detected once. Sequencing input: peripheral blood. J is TRBJ1-2 and V is TRBV7-9, with D possibly being TRBD1 (5 bases). The receptor was derived from a woman of 80 years or more with active or convalescent COVID-19. CDR3 sequence (DNA): TGTGCCAGCAGCGCCGACAGCGCCTATGGCTACACCTTC. This gives the protein CASSADSAYGYTF. Full variable domain (rest looked up from reference TRBV7-9 and TRBJ1-2): DTGVSQNPRHKITKRGQNVTFRCDPISEHNRLYWYRQTLGQGPEFLTYFQNEAQLEKSRLLSDRFSAERPKGSFSTLEIQRTEQGDSAMYLCASSADSAYGYTFGSGTRLTVV.